These 8 T cell receptor beta chains were sequenced from one sample in a study of blood T cell repertoires in COVID-19. Repertoires were generated with immunoSEQ multiplex PCR, while TCRdb's copy carries only in-frame clones and drops some. Counted here are 150,000 to 200,000 clones, about 88% occurring once; the ten biggest clones make up 5.5% to 8.5%. The sequenced material came from peripheral blood. The receptors shown here come from a woman at least 80 years old in a cohort sampled during active or convalescent COVID-19.

The sample holds one count of this clone. The V call is TRBV28, the J call TRBJ1-2; D is undetermined. Per germline, CDR1 MDHEN and CDR2 SYDVKM. The CDR3 has 12 residues. Trimming took off 4 bases at V and 5 bases at J, with 8 bases between the two ends. As DNA, the CDR3 is TGTGCCAGCAGTTCGGAGGTTTATGGCTACACCTTC. Translated, it gives CASSSEVYGYTF.

The rearrangement uses TRBV19 and TRBJ1-4; D may be TRBD1 (6 bases). CDR3 length equals 15 residues. CDR1 is LNHDA and CDR2 is SQIVND in the germline V gene (reference sequence). Trimming removed 0 bases at V and 13 bases at J, with 18 bases between. The CDR3 protein is CASSIDKGHLIRLFF. The CDR3 DNA reads as TGTGCCAGTAGTATAGATAAGGGACACCTGATAAGACTGTTTTTT.

V is TRBV19 and J is TRBJ2-1, with 9 bases that match TRBD1. The CDR3 length is 18 residues. The germline CDR1 and CDR2 sequences are LNHDA and SQIVND (reference sequence). V shed 4 bases, J shed 3 bases, and the junction held 13 bases outside the gene matches. The CDR3 DNA is TGTGCCAGTAGTAGGACGGAGAGGGACAGGGTGGTCTACAATGAGCAGTTCTTC. This translates into CASSRTERDRVVYNEQFF.

This chain joins TRBV19 and TRBJ1-1; a weak D match, TRBD1 (5 bases). The CDR3 is made up of 15 amino acids. With 9 bases removed from V and 4 bases from J, the gap between germline ends came to 21 bases. The germline CDR1 and CDR2 sequences are LNHDA and SQIVND (reference sequence). The DNA of the CDR3 is TGTGCCAGCGACTCTGCTGGGCAGACAGCCACTGAAGCTTTCTTT. This gives the protein CASDSAGQTATEAFF.

The J gene is TRBJ2-5, the V gene TRBV5-1; D gene unclear. CDR1 is SGHRS, CDR2 YFSETQ, per germline. Trimming took off 2 bases at V and 4 bases at J, with 9 bases between the two ends. The CDR3 is made up of 13 amino acids. CDR3 region: CASSFGSGETQYF. CDR3 in DNA: TGCGCCAGCAGCTTTGGGTCGGGAGAGACCCAGTACTTC.

The chain couples TRBV30 to TRBJ2-1; 16 bases are a match to TRBD2. J gave up 8 bases and V 2 bases, and 12 bases lay outside the gene matches. This CDR3 region has 18 residues. Germline V gene sequence: CDR1 GTSNPN, CDR2 SVGIG (reference sequence). CDR3 coding DNA: TGTGCCTGGAGTAACTACGGGACTAGCGGGAGGGCCTCGGATGAGCAGTTCTTC. This encodes CAWSNYGTSGRASDEQFF.

This chain joins TRBV30 and TRBJ1-1; D is unclear. V lost 2 bases and J 5 bases, leaving 9 bases between the germline ends. Per germline, CDR1 GTSNPN and CDR2 SVGIG (reference sequence). CDR3 length: 12 amino acids. The CDR3 bases are TGTGCCTGGAGTCTCCCCCGGACTGAAGCTTTCTTT. Its translation is CAWSLPRTEAFF.

The rearrangement links TRBV5-8 to TRBJ1-4; 10 bases are shared with TRBD1. CDR1 and CDR2 from the germline V gene are SGHTS and YDEGEE. The junction had 5 bases not matched to a gene; V was cut back by 0 bases and J by 6 bases. This CDR3 contains 16 residues. In DNA, the CDR3 is TGTGCCAGCAGCTTGGGAGACAGGGGGCAGGATGAAAAACTGTTTTTT. This translates into CASSLGDRGQDEKLFF.